This T cell receptor beta chain was captured by sequencing in a study of cytomegalovirus exposure and HLA in healthy donors. Whole-study results and caveats: In an earlier analysis, most TCR beta V segments were productive about 87% or about 30% of the time. Links to common viral pathogens appeared, in a later analysis, for several of the most significant clusters. Certain indistinguishable V segments, among them TRBV6-2 and TRBV6-3, were excluded.

As regards this clone: The antigen remains undetermined.

The PCR used 60 Vbeta and 13 Jbeta primers. Assay: immunoSEQ multiplex PCR; the TCRdb copy retains only in-frame clones and omits some. The sample has 150,000 to 200,000 clones, around four fifths seen once; the top ten hold about 2.9%. Trimming cost V 6 bases and J 7 bases; bases outside gene matches: 3. Germline CDR1 is MNHEY and CDR2 is SVGAGI. CDR3 length equals 13 residues. The rearrangement links TRBV6-5 to TRBJ2-7; 13 bases are shared with TRBD2. The receptor was isolated from a female donor in good health and CMV-seronegative. Sequencing was done on a sample of PBMCs. The CDR3 DNA sequence: TGTGCCAGCAGGATGGGACTAGCGGGAGAGCAGTACTTC. Encoded protein: CASRMGLAGEQYF.